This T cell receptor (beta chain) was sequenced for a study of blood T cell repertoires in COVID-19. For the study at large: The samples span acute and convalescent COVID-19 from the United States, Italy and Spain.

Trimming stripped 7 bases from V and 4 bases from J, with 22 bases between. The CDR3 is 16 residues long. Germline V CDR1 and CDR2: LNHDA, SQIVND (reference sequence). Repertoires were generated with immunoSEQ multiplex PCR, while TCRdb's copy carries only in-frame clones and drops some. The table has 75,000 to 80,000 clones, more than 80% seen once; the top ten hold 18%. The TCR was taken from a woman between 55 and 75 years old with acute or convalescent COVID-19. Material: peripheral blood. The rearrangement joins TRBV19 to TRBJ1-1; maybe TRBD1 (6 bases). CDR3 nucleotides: TGTGCCAGTAACTGGGACAACTCAGGGAGGGGCACTGAAGCTTTCTTT. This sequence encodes CASNWDNSGRGTEAFF.